This entry lists 15 T cell receptor beta chains sequenced from one sample in a study of OX40 agonist ivuxolimab in advanced cancers. Method: immunoSEQ multiplex PCR; TCRdb's copy keeps in-frame clones and lacks some. The sample has around 150,000 clones; about nine tenths are singletons. The material was CD4+ or CD8+ T cells sorted from blood, obtained in a trial of the OX40 agonist ivuxolimab. The receptors stem from an adult with an advanced solid tumor such as melanoma, head and neck, liver or kidney cancer.

This clone was recorded once. This chain connects TRBV10-1 to TRBJ1-1; D unclear. The CDR3 runs 13 residues. V dropped 3 bases and J dropped 3 bases, with 8 bases sitting between them. The germline gives CDR1 WNHNN, CDR2 SYGVQD (reference sequence). In DNA, the CDR3 is TGCGCCAGCAGTGATGGAGGGTACACTGAAGCTTTCTTT. The encoded protein is CASSDGGYTEAFF.

This clone is a singleton in its sample. The chain combines TRBV27 with TRBJ2-5; D call uncertain. The V end lost 3 bases, the J end lost 1 base, and 18 bases lay between the germline ends. Germline CDR1 MNHEY, CDR2 SMNVEV (reference sequence). This CDR3 spans 17 amino acids. DNA for the CDR3: TGTGCCAGCAGTTTTATCCCCTCTGGCACCGCCCAAGAGACCCAGTACTTC. It is translated as CASSFIPSGTAQETQYF.

CDR3 in amino acids: CASSLGAVSNQPQHF. The DNA for the CDR3 is TGTGCCAGCTCACTCGGCGCGGTTAGCAATCAGCCCCAGCATTTT. V and J are TRBV18 and TRBJ1-5; D remains ambiguous. Germline loops: CDR1 KGHSH, CDR2 LQKENI. V lost 4 bases to trimming and J lost 0 bases, with 10 bases between them. The CDR3 length is 15 residues.

The V gene is TRBV7-6, the J gene TRBJ2-7; TRBD1 matches at 10 bases. The CDR3 has 14 amino acids. Unmatched junction bases numbered 8, after V lost 5 bases and J lost 7 bases. From germline, CDR1 is SGHVS and CDR2 FNYEAQ. As DNA, the CDR3 is TGTGCCAGCAGCCTGGACAGGGGGGTCAAAGAGCAGTACTTC. It specifies CASSLDRGVKEQYF.

The rearrangement joins TRBV7-8 to TRBJ1-2; D is possibly TRBD1 (6 bases). V lost 7 bases, J lost 0 bases, and 15 bases lay in between. Germline V gene data show CDR1 as SGHVS and CDR2 as FQNEAQ. The CDR3 loop spans 15 amino acids. CDR3 region: CASTRGGIANYGYTF. The CDR3 DNA reads as TGTGCCAGCACCAGGGGTGGGATAGCTAACTATGGCTACACCTTC.

The chain is built from TRBV5-4 and TRBJ2-5; D might be TRBD1 or TRBD2, each matching 6 bases. The CDR3 covers 16 residues. V was trimmed by 0 bases and J by 5 bases, leaving 17 bases between them. CDR1 is SGHNT, CDR2 YYREEE, per germline (reference sequence). The CDR3 nucleotides are TGTGCCAGCAGCTTGGCTAGGGGGGCTGGGGTGGAGACCCAGTACTTC. It codes for CASSLARGAGVETQYF.

V is TRBV5-1 and J is TRBJ1-1; no reliable D call. Trimming pared 1 base from V and 1 base from J, leaving 11 bases between. The CDR3 is 15 amino acids. Per the germline V gene, CDR1 is SGHRS and CDR2 is YFSETQ. The CDR3 spells CASSLSAVSNTEAFF. The CDR3 nucleotides read TGCGCCAGCAGCTTGAGCGCGGTGTCGAACACTGAAGCTTTCTTT.

Written as DNA, the CDR3 is TGTGCCAGCAGCTCCCGACAGGAGGACACTGAAGCTTTCTTT. Residues: CASSSRQEDTEAFF. The chain couples TRBV5-5 to TRBJ1-1; D possibly corresponds to TRBD1 (6 bases). CDR1 is SGHKS and CDR2 is YYEKEE in the germline V gene (reference sequence). Trimming pared 3 bases from V and 3 bases from J, leaving 12 bases between. This CDR3 spans 14 amino acids.

The rearrangement joins TRBV5-6 to TRBJ2-2, with a possible D match to TRBD1 (5 bases). This CDR3 contains 13 residues. V was cut by 1 base and J by 6 bases, with 7 bases left in between. Germline V lookup: CDR1 SGHDT, CDR2 YYEEEE. The CDR3 protein is CASSLQGAGELFF. CDR3 DNA sequence: TGTGCCAGCAGCTTGCAAGGGGCCGGGGAGCTGTTTTTT.

The chain has TRBV27 and TRBJ1-1; 9 nucleotides line up with TRBD1. This CDR3 is built from 17 residues. With 5 bases clipped from V and 10 bases from J, the junction kept 20 bases outside the gene matches. Germline CDR1 is MNHEY and CDR2 is SMNVEV (reference sequence). CDR3 region: CASSTRYRDRVLEGAFF. The CDR3 nucleotides read TGTGCCAGCAGTACTCGCTACCGGGACAGGGTCCTCGAGGGAGCTTTCTTT.

The V gene is TRBV4-1, the J gene TRBJ2-3, with TRBD1 matching 12 bases. The CDR3 covers 16 residues. CDR1 and CDR2 (germline): MGHRA, YSYEKL. The J segment lost 4 bases and the V segment lost 5 bases, leaving 7 bases of the junction unmatched. CDR3 amino acids: CASSFRDRGQADTQYF. Here the CDR3 DNA reads TGCGCCAGCAGCTTCCGGGACAGGGGGCAAGCAGATACGCAGTATTTT.

V is TRBV12-5 and J is TRBJ2-5; TRBD1 matches 9 bases. With the DNA end fitting TRBJ2-7 better, the J assignment may be wrong. This CDR3 spans 12 amino acids. Germline-derived CDR1 and CDR2 are LGHNT and FRNRAP. CDR3 amino acids: CASGKTGGEQYF. The DNA of the CDR3 is TGTGCTAGTGGAAAGACAGGGGGCGAGCAGTACTTC.

This chain uses TRBV18 with TRBJ1-5; 8 bases agree with TRBD1. The V gene end was trimmed by 2 bases and the J gene end by 7 bases; junction bases not matched to a gene: 10. CDR3 length: 16 amino acids. Germline V gene lookup returns CDR1 KGHSH and CDR2 LQKENI. CDR3 sequence (DNA): TGTGCCAGCTCACCAGGCGGACAGGGAGCCCCCCAGCCCCAGCATTTT. Translating it yields CASSPGGQGAPQPQHF.

The chain's CDR3 is CASSLQGAGNTIYF. The CDR3 bases are TGTGCCAGCAGCTTGCAGGGTGCAGGAAACACCATATATTTT. The V call is TRBV5-6, the J call TRBJ1-3, with TRBD1 as a possible D gene (5 bases). Trimming stripped 1 base from V and 4 bases from J, with 9 bases between. The CDR3 is made up of 14 amino acids. Germline V gene lookup returns CDR1 SGHDT and CDR2 YYEEEE.

The V gene is TRBV2, the J gene TRBJ1-2; D call uncertain. Between the trimmed V and J ends, which lost 3 bases and 2 bases, there was a span of 13 bases. Germline assignment: CDR1 SNHLY and CDR2 FYNNEI. The CDR3 runs to 15 residues. The CDR3: CASSDEPGANYGYTF. CDR3 coding DNA: TGTGCCAGCAGTGACGAACCGGGAGCGAACTATGGCTACACCTTC. Drawing the rest from reference TRBV2 and TRBJ1-2, the complete variable domain is EPEVTQTPSHQVTQMGQEVILRCVPISNHLYFYWYRQILGQKVEFLVSFYNNEISEKSEIFDDQFSVERPDGSNFTLKIRSTKLEDSAMYFCASSDEPGANYGYTFGSGTRLTVV.